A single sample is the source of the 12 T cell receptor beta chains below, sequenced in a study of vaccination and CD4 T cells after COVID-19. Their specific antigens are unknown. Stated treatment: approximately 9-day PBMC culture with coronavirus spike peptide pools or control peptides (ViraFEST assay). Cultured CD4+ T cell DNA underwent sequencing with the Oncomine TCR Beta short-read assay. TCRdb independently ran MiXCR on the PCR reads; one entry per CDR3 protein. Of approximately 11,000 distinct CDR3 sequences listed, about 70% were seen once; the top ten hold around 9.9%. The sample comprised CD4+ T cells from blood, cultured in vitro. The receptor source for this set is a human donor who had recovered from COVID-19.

CDR3 in DNA: TGTGCCACCAGTGATTTGGGGACTAGCGGGGAAGAGACCCAGTACTTC. Amino acid sequence: CATSDLGTSGEETQYF. The chain is built from TRBV24-1 and TRBJ2-5; 13 nucleotides line up with TRBD2. The CDR3 loop spans 16 amino acids. Germline CDR1 KGHDR, CDR2 SFDVKD. V was pared by 0 bases and J by 3 bases, with 0 bases of the junction left unmatched.

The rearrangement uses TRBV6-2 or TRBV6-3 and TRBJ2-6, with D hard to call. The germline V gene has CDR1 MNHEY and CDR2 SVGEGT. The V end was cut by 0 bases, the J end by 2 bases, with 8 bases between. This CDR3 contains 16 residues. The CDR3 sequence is CASSYSRAPGANVLTF. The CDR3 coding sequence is TGTGCCAGCAGTTACTCTCGGGCCCCTGGGGCCAACGTCCTGACTTTC.

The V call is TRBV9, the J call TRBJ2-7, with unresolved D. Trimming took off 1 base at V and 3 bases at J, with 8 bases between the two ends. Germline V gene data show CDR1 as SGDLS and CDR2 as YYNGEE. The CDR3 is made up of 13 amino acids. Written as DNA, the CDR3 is TGTGCCAGCAGCGTAATATGGGTCTACGAGCAGTACTTC. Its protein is CASSVIWVYEQYF.

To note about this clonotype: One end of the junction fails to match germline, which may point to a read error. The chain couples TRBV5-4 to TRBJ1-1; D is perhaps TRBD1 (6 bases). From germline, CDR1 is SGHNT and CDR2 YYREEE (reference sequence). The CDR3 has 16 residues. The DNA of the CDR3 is TGTGTCAGCAGCCCCAAGGGGGGGGCTAGGACCACTGAAGCTTTCTTT. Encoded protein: CVSSPKGGARTTEAFF. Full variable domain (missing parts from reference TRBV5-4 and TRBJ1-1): ETGVTQSPTHLIKTRGQQVTLRCSSQSGHNTVSWYQQALGQGPQFIFQYYREEENGRGNFPPRFSGLQFPNYSSELNVNALELDDSALYLCVSSPKGGARTTEAFFGQGTRLTVV.

This chain's CDR3 is CASSIRDSPLHF. The DNA of the CDR3 is TGTGCCAGTAGTATCAGGGATTCACCCCTCCACTTT. The chain carries TRBV19 and TRBJ1-6, with D tentatively TRBD1 (5 bases). There are 12 residues in the CDR3. Germline assignment: CDR1 LNHDA and CDR2 SQIVND (reference sequence). Trimming left V 3 bases short and J 8 bases short, with 5 bases between.

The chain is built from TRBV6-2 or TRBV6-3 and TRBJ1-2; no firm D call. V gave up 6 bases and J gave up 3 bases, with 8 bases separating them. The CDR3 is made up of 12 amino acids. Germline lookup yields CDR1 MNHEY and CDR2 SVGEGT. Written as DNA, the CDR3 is TGTGCCAGCAGAGCGCAGCACTATGGCTACACCTTC. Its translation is CASRAQHYGYTF.

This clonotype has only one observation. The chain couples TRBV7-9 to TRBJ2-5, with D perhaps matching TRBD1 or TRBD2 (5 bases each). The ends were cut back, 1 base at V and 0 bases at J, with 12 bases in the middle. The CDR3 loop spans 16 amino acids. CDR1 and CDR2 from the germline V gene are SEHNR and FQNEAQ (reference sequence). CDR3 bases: TGTGCCAGCAGCTTAGAGGGACCCAGGTACCAAGAGACCCAGTACTTC. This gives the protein CASSLEGPRYQETQYF.

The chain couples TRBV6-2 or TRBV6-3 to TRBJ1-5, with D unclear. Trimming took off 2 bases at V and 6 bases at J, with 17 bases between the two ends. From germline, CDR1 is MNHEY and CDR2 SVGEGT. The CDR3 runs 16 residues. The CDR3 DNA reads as TGTGCCAGCAGTTACCCCCCGACCGGGATACGTCAGCCCCAGCATTTT. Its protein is CASSYPPTGIRQPQHF.

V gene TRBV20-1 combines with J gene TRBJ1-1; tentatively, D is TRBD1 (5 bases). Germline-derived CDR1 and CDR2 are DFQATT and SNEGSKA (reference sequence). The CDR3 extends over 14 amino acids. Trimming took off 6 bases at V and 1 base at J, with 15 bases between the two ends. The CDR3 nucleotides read TGCAGTGCCCCCGACAGAAAACAGAACACTGAAGCTTTCTTT. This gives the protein CSAPDRKQNTEAFF.

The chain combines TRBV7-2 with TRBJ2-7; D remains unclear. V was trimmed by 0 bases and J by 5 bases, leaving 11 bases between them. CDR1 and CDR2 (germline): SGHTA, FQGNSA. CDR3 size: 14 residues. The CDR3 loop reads CASSLALRTNEQYF. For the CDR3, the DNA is TGTGCCAGCAGCTTAGCCCTCCGCACGAACGAGCAGTACTTC.

The CDR3 nucleotides are TGTGCCAGCAGGCAGCTAGCGGGAGTCGGGGAGCTGTTTTTT. Amino acid sequence: CASRQLAGVGELFF. The chain links TRBV7-2 to TRBJ2-2; 10 bases line up with TRBD2. This CDR3 has 14 residues. The junction had 5 bases not matched to a gene; V was cut back by 6 bases and J by 7 bases. Germline loops: CDR1 SGHTA, CDR2 FQGNSA. The entire variable domain, with the rest obtained from reference TRBV7-2 and TRBJ2-2, is as follows: GAGVSQSPSNKVTEKGKDVELRCDPISGHTALYWYRQSLGQGLEFLIYFQGNSAPDKSGLPSDRFSAERTGGSVSTLTIQRTQQEDSAVYLCASRQLAGVGELFFGEGSRLTVL.

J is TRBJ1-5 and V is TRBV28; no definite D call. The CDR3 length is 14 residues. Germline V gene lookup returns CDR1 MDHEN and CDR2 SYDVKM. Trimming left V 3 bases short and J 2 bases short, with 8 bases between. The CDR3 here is CASSLTEGNQPQHF. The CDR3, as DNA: TGTGCCAGCAGTTTGACGGAGGGCAATCAGCCCCAGCATTTT.